This T cell receptor (beta chain) was recovered during a study of blood T cell repertoires in COVID-19. Across the whole study: Both acute and convalescent COVID-19 samples were obtained from the United States, Italy and Spain. PBMCs, B-cell-depleted T cells, or T cells provided the cDNA or gDNA that made up the material.

V lost 2 bases, J lost 7 bases, and 9 bases stayed unmatched. CDR3 size: 15 residues. The V gene's germline CDR1 is SGHDN and CDR2 FVKESK. In the authors' workflow: Estimation of nucleated cell counts was performed using reference gene primer amplification. Some clones are missing from TCRdb's copy, which holds only in-frame ones; the method was immunoSEQ multiplex PCR. The V and J calls and clone size are taken from that table; D and trimming were inferred from the DNA. The sample shows 200,000 to 250,000 clones, about 90% of them seen only once. The specimen was peripheral blood. This rearrangement joins TRBV14 to TRBJ1-2, with 8 bases aligning to TRBD1. The sequence came from a woman aged 60-75 years with acute or convalescent COVID-19. As DNA, the CDR3 is TGTGCCAGCAGCCAATTAGGGACAGGACCTTTTGGCTACACCTTC. Translating it yields CASSQLGTGPFGYTF.